This note documents a single T cell receptor (beta chain) sequence. Its target is unknown. The sample originates from a study of cytomegalovirus exposure and HLA in healthy donors. Findings of the study overall: Later analysis identified a missense DCLRE1C variant that was linked to TCR beta V- and J-gene trimming. The sole available immune exposure information was CMV serostatus.

V was clipped by 6 bases and J by 8 bases; unmatched bases: 10. This CDR3 is 13 amino acids long. The germline V gene has CDR1 SQVTM and CDR2 ANQGSEA. This PCR relied on a set of 60 Vbeta primers and 13 Jbeta primers. Generated by immunoSEQ multiplex PCR, the TCRdb table keeps only in-frame clones and is missing some. The data contain some 130,000 clones, 70% to 80% of them seen just once; the ten biggest clones take up 3% to 4%. The receptor was isolated from a female donor in good health and CMV-seronegative. The chain combines TRBV29-1 with TRBJ1-2; 9 nucleotides match TRBD1. The sample consisted of PBMCs. The CDR3, as DNA: TGCAGCGTCCCGACAGGGGGAGTGGGAGGCTACACCTTC. Translation: CSVPTGGVGGYTF.